This T cell receptor (beta chain) derives from a study of CXCR3-negative and CXCR3-positive naive CD8 T cells. Study in general: There were some 140 million TRB reads altogether, and each library had about 1.5 +/- 0.3 million of them.

As to this clonotype: Its antigen is as yet unknown.

Germline V gene sequence: CDR1 MGHRA, CDR2 YSYEKL. The CDR3 runs 16 residues. Study-level findings and limits: Between one naive subset and the other, surface CD5 was comparable, and TCR strength was inferred from TRB CDR3 properties. Similar TRBV-TRBJ usage was seen in naive cells (both CXCR3-negative and CXCR3-positive), but memory cells differed. CXCR3-expressing naive cells carried TRB CDR3s more hydrophobic than those of CXCR3-negative naive cells.

The libraries of TRB cDNA were constructed through 5' RACE using UMI labels. TCRdb reprocessed the 5' RACE reads, keeping one entry per CDR3 protein, no DNA. This sample contains roughly 100,000 distinct CDR3 sequences. This clonotype originated in a human donor in good health. Some clones in this sample may be carry-over from other donors' samples. The chain joins TRBV4-1 to TRBJ2-7; lacking DNA, the TRBD1 call made by TCRdb goes unchecked. What was sequenced was naive CXCR3+ CD8+ T cells from blood. Specified subset: CD45RO-CCR7+CD27+CD95- naive CD8+ T cells expressing CXCR3 (TNR3+). The CDR3: CASSQFGTVRAYEQYF.